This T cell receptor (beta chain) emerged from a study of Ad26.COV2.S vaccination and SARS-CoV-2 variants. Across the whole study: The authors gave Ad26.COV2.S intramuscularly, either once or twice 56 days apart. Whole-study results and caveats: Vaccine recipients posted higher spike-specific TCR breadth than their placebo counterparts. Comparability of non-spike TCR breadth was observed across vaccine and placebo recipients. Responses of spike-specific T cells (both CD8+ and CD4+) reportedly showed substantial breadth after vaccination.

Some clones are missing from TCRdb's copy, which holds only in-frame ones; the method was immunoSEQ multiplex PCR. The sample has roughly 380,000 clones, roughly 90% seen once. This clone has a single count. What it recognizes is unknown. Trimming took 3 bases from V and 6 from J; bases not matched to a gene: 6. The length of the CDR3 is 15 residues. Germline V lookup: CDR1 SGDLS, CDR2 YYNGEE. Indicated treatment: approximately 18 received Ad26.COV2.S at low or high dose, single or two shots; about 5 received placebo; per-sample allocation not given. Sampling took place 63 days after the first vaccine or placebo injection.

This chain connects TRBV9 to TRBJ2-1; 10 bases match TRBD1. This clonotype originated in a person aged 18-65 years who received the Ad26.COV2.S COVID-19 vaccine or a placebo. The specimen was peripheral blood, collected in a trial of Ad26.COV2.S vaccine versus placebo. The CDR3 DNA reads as TGTGCCAGCAGCGCCGGGACAGGGGTTTTCAATGAGCAGTTCTTC. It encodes CASSAGTGVFNEQFF.